This T cell receptor beta chain comes out of a study of cytomegalovirus exposure and HLA in healthy donors. Findings and limits, study-wide: A prior analysis recorded that most TCR beta V segments were productive about 90% or about 30% of the time. CMV serostatus was the only recorded immune exposure for donors.

Germline CDR1 SGDLS, CDR2 YYNGEE. There are 14 residues in the CDR3. V lost 0 bases, J lost 6 bases, and 12 bases lay in between. Details on this clone: The antigen remains undetermined.

Both 60 Vbeta primers and 13 Jbeta primers went into the PCR. The table came from immunoSEQ multiplex PCR; TCRdb's copy has only in-frame clones and leaves some out. The sample lists under 200,000 clones, 60% to 85% occurring once. Material for sequencing was PBMCs. The gene calls are TRBV9 and TRBJ1-2; no definite D call. The clonotype comes from a man aged 35 to 55 in good health and CMV-seronegative. DNA for the CDR3: TGTGCCAGCAGCGTAGCTTCGTCAGCGAATGGCTACACCTTC. It codes for CASSVASSANGYTF. Based on the CDR3 plus reference TRBV9 and TRBJ1-2, the full variable domain is DSGVTQTPKHLITATGQRVTLRCSPRSGDLSVYWYQQSLDQGLQFLIQYYNGEERAKGNILERFSAQQFPDLHSELNLSSLELGDSALYFCASSVASSANGYTFGSGTRLTVV.